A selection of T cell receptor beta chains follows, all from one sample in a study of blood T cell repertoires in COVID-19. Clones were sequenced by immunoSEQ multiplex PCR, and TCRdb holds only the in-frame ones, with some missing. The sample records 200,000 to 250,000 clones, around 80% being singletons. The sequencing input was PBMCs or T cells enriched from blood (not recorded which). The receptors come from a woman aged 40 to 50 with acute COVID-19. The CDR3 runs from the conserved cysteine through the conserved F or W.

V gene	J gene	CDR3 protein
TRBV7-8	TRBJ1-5	CASSLGARGAGQPQHF
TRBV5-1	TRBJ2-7	CASSFGDRSYEQYF
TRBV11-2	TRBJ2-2	CASREAAKTNTGELFF
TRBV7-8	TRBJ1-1	CASSRGTATEAFF
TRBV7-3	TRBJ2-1	CASSLRLTGVSYNEQFF
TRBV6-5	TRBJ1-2	CASRASRDRHYGYTF
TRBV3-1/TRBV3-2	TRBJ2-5	CASSPTLGHFQETQYF
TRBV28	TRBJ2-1	CASSKPSGGSYNEQFF
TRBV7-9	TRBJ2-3	CASSPQGGAQGDTQYF
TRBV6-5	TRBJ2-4	CASEYGLAKNIQYF
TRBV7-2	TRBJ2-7	CASRQDRGPYEQYF
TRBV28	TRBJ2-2	CASSPTNTGELFF
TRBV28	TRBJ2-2	CASSRFSLKAGELFF
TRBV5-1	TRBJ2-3	CASSLATSGGLFSTDTQYF
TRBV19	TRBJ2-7	CASSIRGQNYEQYF
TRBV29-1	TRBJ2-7	CSFIPGQGKQYF
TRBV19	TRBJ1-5	CASTGYGTGNQPQHF
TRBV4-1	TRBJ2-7	CASSQGLSSYEQYF
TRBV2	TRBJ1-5	CASGGQGWNQPQHF
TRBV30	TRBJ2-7	CAWSERSHREKQYF
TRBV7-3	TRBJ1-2	CASSLGDRGRNYGYTF
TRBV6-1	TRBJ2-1	CASADPSSNEQFF
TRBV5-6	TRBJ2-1	CASSFDFSYNEQFF
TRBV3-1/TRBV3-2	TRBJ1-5	CASSQSNGQPQHF
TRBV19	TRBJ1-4	CASSRQNNEKLFF
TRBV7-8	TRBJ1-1	CASSLPFRRGTEAFF
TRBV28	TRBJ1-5	CASSLSQGVQPQHF
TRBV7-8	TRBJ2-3	CASSLDEATDTQYF
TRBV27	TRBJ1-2	CASSQREGPTSYYGYTF
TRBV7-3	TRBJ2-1	CATTPEGTSSNEQFF
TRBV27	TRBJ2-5	CASRDGGIVETQYF
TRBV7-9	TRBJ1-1	CASSISTGAVEAFF
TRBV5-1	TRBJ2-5	CASSLDGSGRRETQYF
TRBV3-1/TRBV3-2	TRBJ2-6	CASSQDSGGGNVLTF
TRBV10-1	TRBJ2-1	CASSELAGGDNEQFF
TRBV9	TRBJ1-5	CASSRGTAPGPQHF
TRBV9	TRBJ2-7	CASSVESGGLFGEQYF
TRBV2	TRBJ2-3	CASARQGLSLTDTQYF
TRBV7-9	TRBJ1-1	CASSLQGTGGAFF
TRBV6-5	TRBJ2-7	CASSSTRGYEQYF
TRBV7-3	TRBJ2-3	CASSLGQGKDTQYF
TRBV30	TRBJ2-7	CAWSVGTGGYEQYF
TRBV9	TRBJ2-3	CASSGTSTDTQYF
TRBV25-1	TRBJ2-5	CASSEYGTIETQYF
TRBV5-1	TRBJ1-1	CASSLKDGYTEAFF
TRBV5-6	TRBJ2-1	CASSLVLAGQGNEQFF
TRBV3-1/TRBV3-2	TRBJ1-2	CASSQKAGDYGYTF
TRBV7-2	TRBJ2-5	CASSPDRETQYF
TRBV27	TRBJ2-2	CASSAASGTYTGELFF
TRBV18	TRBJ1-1	CASSVQGEVNTEAFF
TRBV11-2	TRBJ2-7	CASSRTSGSSYEQYF
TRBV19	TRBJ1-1	CASSIRGLNTEAFF
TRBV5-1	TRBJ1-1	CASSLRGGTEAFF
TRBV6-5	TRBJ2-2	CASSPGTGLIGELFF
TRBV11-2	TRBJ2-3	CASSYDTSRDTQYF
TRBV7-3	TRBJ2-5	CASSRFGAGGQETQYF
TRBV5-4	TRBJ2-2	CASSVLAANTGELFF